This T cell receptor beta chain came from a study of T cells in Graves' hyperthyroidism and ophthalmopathy. Amplification targeted TCR beta CDR3 regions from RNA transcripts. First-round RT-PCR with HTBI primers amplified the TCR CDR3 region. TCRdb re-called the multiplex PCR reads through MiXCR, storing one row per CDR3 protein. The profile covers approximately 480,000 distinct CDR3 sequences, with less than 25% appearing a single time and roughly 29% taken by the ten largest. This clonotype was observed many times. The CDR3 spans 16 residues. V was cut by 3 bases and J by 7 bases, with 23 bases left in between. Germline V lookup: CDR1 SGDLS, CDR2 YYNGEE.

V usage is TRBV9 and J usage is TRBJ2-7; possibly TRBD2 for D (5 bases). Sequenced input: blood. This clonotype originated in a young man with Graves' hyperthyroidism. The CDR3 spells CASSEKEGVPSGEQYF. The CDR3 DNA is TGTGCCAGCAGCGAGAAAGAGGGCGTCCCCTCGGGTGAGCAGTACTTC. Looking up the rest from reference TRBV9 and TRBJ2-7 gives the full variable domain: DSGVTQTPKHLITATGQRVTLRCSPRSGDLSVYWYQQSLDQGLQFLIQYYNGEERAKGNILERFSAQQFPDLHSELNLSSLELGDSALYFCASSEKEGVPSGEQYFGPGTRLTVT.